This T cell receptor beta chain was captured by sequencing in a study of blood T cell repertoires in COVID-19. About the study: The samples span acute and convalescent COVID-19 from the United States, Italy and Spain. Nucleic acid was either cDNA or gDNA, and it came from T cells, B-cell-depleted T cells, or PBMCs.

The CDR3 extends over 15 amino acids. Trimming shortened V by 7 bases and J by 3 bases, and 18 bases separated the two germline ends. In germline, CDR1 is LNHDA, CDR2 SQIVND (reference sequence). Original data processing: Reference gene primer amplification gave estimated nucleated cell counts. Clones were read by immunoSEQ multiplex PCR, and TCRdb kept only the in-frame ones, dropping some. The D gene and trimming were derived from the DNA, and the V and J assignments and clone size from that table. Counted here are approximately 100,000 clones, around 84% occurring once; the ten biggest clones make up about 27%.

The material sequenced was peripheral blood. This receptor was identified in a man aged 55 to 70 with acute or convalescent COVID-19. V gene TRBV19 combines with J gene TRBJ1-1, with D possibly being TRBD1 (5 bases). The CDR3, as DNA: TGTGCCAGTACAAGGTGGGAGGGGCGCGACACTGAAGCTTTCTTT. It codes for CASTRWEGRDTEAFF.